One sample yielded the 22 T cell receptor beta chains listed below, sequenced in a study of blood T cells in healthy people across ages. The authors ran a second PCR of roughly 6 to 12 cycles using a sample-barcoded 5' primer and a J-beta primer mix. Using its own MiXCR run on the 5' RACE reads, TCRdb lists one record per CDR3 protein. The table has roughly 680,000 distinct CDR3 sequences, about 51% seen once. Sequenced input: blood. The receptors stem from a woman older than 75 in good health.

CDR3 bases: TGTGCCAGCAGGGATCTAGCGGGAAAGGACTACAATGAGCAGTTCTTC. It specifies CASRDLAGKDYNEQFF. The chain carries TRBV7-3 and TRBJ2-1; 9 bases map to TRBD2. V trimming: 6 bases; J trimming: 3 bases; junction bases outside the gene matches: 9. The CDR3 length is 16 residues. Germline V CDR1 and CDR2: SGHTA, FQGTGA.

This clonotype was counted only a few times. The chain carries TRBV5-6 and TRBJ1-2, with D possibly matching TRBD1 (5 bases). The CDR3 spans 15 residues. CDR1 is SGHDT and CDR2 is YYEEEE in the germline V gene. The V end lost 1 base, the J end lost 3 bases, and 13 bases lay between the germline ends. Written as DNA, the CDR3 is TGTGCCAGCAGCTTGTCTCAGGGAGTAGACTATGGCTACACCTTC. Encoded protein: CASSLSQGVDYGYTF.

The V and J genes are TRBV7-2 and TRBJ1-2; D unclear. The V and J ends lost 3 bases and 4 bases respectively, with 15 bases between them. CDR1 and CDR2 (germline): SGHTA, FQGNSA. This CDR3 has 15 residues. The CDR3 protein is CASSLGRPSGYGYTF. The CDR3 DNA follows: TGTGCCAGCAGCTTGGGGAGACCAAGTGGCTATGGCTACACCTTC.

This clonotype has only a few counts. The chain has TRBV5-1 and TRBJ2-5, with a possible D match to TRBD2 (5 bases). Germline CDR1 is SGHRS and CDR2 is YFSETQ. This CDR3 is built from 13 residues. V was trimmed by 1 base and J by 6 bases, leaving 10 bases between them. The CDR3 DNA reads as TGCGCCAGCAGCTTGAATGGGGAGCAGACCCAGTACTTC. Its translation: CASSLNGEQTQYF.

This clonotype was found once. The genes are TRBV20-1 and TRBJ2-5; D not certain. This CDR3 has 13 residues. Looked up from germline, CDR1 is DFQATT and CDR2 is SNEGSKA (reference sequence). V was pared by 6 bases and J by 1 base, with 12 bases between. CDR3 DNA: TGCAGTGCAGCCGGAACCCTCCAAGAGACCCAGTACTTC. It is translated as CSAAGTLQETQYF.

V and J are TRBV20-1 and TRBJ2-1; D not certain. Germline V lookup: CDR1 DFQATT, CDR2 SNEGSKA (reference sequence). Trimming pared 4 bases from V and 2 bases from J, leaving 9 bases between. This CDR3 has 13 residues. CDR3 nucleotide sequence: TGCAGTGCTAACGGTACCACCTACAATGAGCAGTTCTTC. Translating gives CSANGTTYNEQFF.

The rearrangement joins TRBV6-6 to TRBJ1-2; 8 bases fit TRBD1. Per the germline V gene, CDR1 is MNHNY and CDR2 is SVGAGI (reference sequence). The J segment lost 4 bases and the V segment lost 0 bases, leaving 4 bases of the junction unmatched. The CDR3 covers 15 residues. CDR3 residues: CASSYSDRVTYGYTF. The CDR3 nucleotides are TGTGCCAGCAGTTACTCGGACAGGGTGACCTATGGCTACACCTTC.

The genes are TRBV12-3 or TRBV12-4 and TRBJ2-3, with D possibly being TRBD1 or TRBD2 (5 bases each). V was trimmed by 1 base and J by 1 base, leaving 15 bases between them. This CDR3 region has 17 residues. CDR3 sequence (DNA): TGTGCCAGCAGTTTAGGCCCGGGACGAGGCGGCACAGATACGCAGTATTTT. This encodes CASSLGPGRGGTDTQYF.

This chain joins TRBV5-1 and TRBJ2-3; D might be TRBD2 (6 bases). The germline V and J ends were trimmed by 4 bases and 4 bases, with 16 bases remaining between them. The germline CDR1 and CDR2 sequences are SGHRS and YFSETQ. CDR3 length: 15 residues. In DNA form, the CDR3 reads TGCGCCAGCAGCGTGGCGGGGAATACTCCAGATACGCAGTATTTT. Translation gives CASSVAGNTPDTQYF.

The CDR3 sequence is CASSFDHFTDTQYF. In DNA form, the CDR3 reads TGTGCCAGCAGCTTCGACCATTTCACAGATACGCAGTATTTT. This sequence joins TRBV7-2 and TRBJ2-3, with no clear D. V shed 3 bases and J shed 2 bases, with 9 bases lying between them. The germline V gene encodes CDR1 SGHTA and CDR2 FQGNSA. This CDR3 region has 14 residues.

Comment on this clonotype: A much larger clone lies a single base off, so this may be a read error. This rearrangement joins TRBV12-3 or TRBV12-4 to TRBJ2-7; D unclear. Trimming took off 0 bases at V and 7 bases at J, with 10 bases between the two ends. This CDR3 has 13 residues. This chain's CDR3 is CASSLAFRNEQYF. The CDR3 region has the DNA TGTGCCAGCAGTTTAGCGTTCAGGAATGAGCAGTACTTC.

This clonotype has ten or more counts. The rearrangement joins TRBV27 to TRBJ1-1; the match to TRBD1 covers 7 bases. V lost 5 bases to trimming and J lost 7 bases; unmatched junction nucleotides: 10. Germline values: CDR1 MNHEY, CDR2 SMNVEV (reference sequence). This CDR3 has 14 amino acids. Here the CDR3 reads CASSTQGNRGEAFF. CDR3 in DNA: TGTGCCAGCAGTACCCAGGGAAACAGGGGTGAAGCTTTCTTT.

This clonotype was counted ten times or more. The rearrangement uses TRBV28 and TRBJ2-7, with TRBD1 matching over 9 bases. The V and J ends lost 5 bases and 10 bases, in that order; junction bases with no gene match: 21. CDR3 length equals 17 residues. The germline V gene encodes CDR1 MDHEN and CDR2 SYDVKM. CDR3 in DNA: TGTGCCAGCAGTCCTCACCCTAGGACAGGGGCCCCGAGGGCCCAGTACTTC. Amino acids: CASSPHPRTGAPRAQYF.

Comment on this clonotype: A much larger clone differs from this one at a single base, so this may be a read error. The rearrangement links TRBV5-1 to TRBJ2-3, with a possible D match to TRBD1 (6 bases). CDR3 length: 13 residues. V lost 6 bases to trimming and J lost 14 bases, with 22 bases between them. From germline, CDR1 is SGHRS and CDR2 YFSETQ. The CDR3 DNA follows: TGCGCCAGCACATCCGAGGGGGTGGCTGCGCGGTATTTT. Protein product: CASTSEGVAARYF.

This chain uses TRBV20-1 with TRBJ2-7; D ambiguous. Germline CDR1 is DFQATT and CDR2 is SNEGSKA (reference sequence). There are 13 residues in the CDR3. V shed 0 bases and J shed 4 bases, with 10 bases lying between them. The CDR3 sequence: CSARDPHGYEQYF. CDR3 sequence (DNA): TGCAGTGCTAGAGATCCACATGGATACGAGCAGTACTTC.

CDR3 sequence reads: CASSPGTGRIYGYTF. The CDR3 bases are TGTGCCAGCAGCCCTGGGACAGGGAGAATCTATGGCTACACCTTC. The chain recombines TRBV14 with TRBJ1-2, with 9 bases lining up with TRBD1. The CDR3 runs 15 residues. V was pared by 4 bases and J by 4 bases, with 7 bases of the junction left unmatched. The germline V gene has CDR1 SGHDN and CDR2 FVKESK.

This clonotype was seen repeatedly, ten times or more. This chain connects TRBV5-6 to TRBJ1-6, with D unresolved. The germline gives CDR1 SGHDT, CDR2 YYEEEE. This CDR3 region has 15 residues. V was shortened by 4 bases and J by 0 bases, with 8 bases between the two germline ends. This CDR3 is CASSPDGSYNSPLHF. In DNA form, the CDR3 reads TGTGCCAGCAGCCCGGATGGCTCCTATAATTCACCCCTCCACTTT. The whole variable domain, remainder taken from reference TRBV5-6 and TRBJ1-6, is DAGVTQSPTHLIKTRGQQVTLRCSPKSGHDTVSWYQQALGQGPQFIFQYYEEEERQRGNFPDRFSGHQFPNYSSELNVNALLLGDSALYLCASSPDGSYNSPLHFGNGTRLTVT.

This clonotype showed up many times. The J gene is TRBJ2-3, the V gene TRBV5-1; TRBD2 matches at 12 bases. CDR1 and CDR2 (germline): SGHRS, YFSETQ. This CDR3 is built from 14 residues. J was trimmed by 13 bases and V by 3 bases; bases with no gene match: 9. The CDR3 is CASSSTSGGPTEYF. In nucleotides, the CDR3 is TGCGCCAGCAGCTCAACTAGCGGGGGGCCCACGGAGTATTTT.

This sequence joins TRBV7-2 and TRBJ2-7; D is possibly TRBD2 (6 bases). Looked up from germline, CDR1 is SGHTA and CDR2 is FQGNSA. CDR3 size: 14 residues. V was shortened by 3 bases and J by 3 bases, with 12 bases between the two germline ends. CDR3 in amino acids: CASSLGGVSYEQYF. CDR3 DNA sequence: TGTGCCAGCAGCTTGGGCGGGGTTAGCTACGAGCAGTACTTC.

The chain links TRBV3-1 to TRBJ2-1; D is perhaps TRBD2 (6 bases). This CDR3 region has 17 residues. Trimming stripped 4 bases from V and 5 bases from J, with 21 bases between. Germline V gene data show CDR1 as LGHDT and CDR2 as YNNKEL (reference sequence). This chain's CDR3 is CASSPRWGLIIDNEQFF. The CDR3 bases are TGTGCCAGCAGCCCACGGTGGGGACTGATAATCGACAATGAGCAGTTCTTC.

This clonotype was observed at least ten times. A much larger clone lies one base from this, so it may be a read error. The J gene is TRBJ2-5, the V gene TRBV6-5; D is perhaps TRBD2 (5 bases). With 4 bases removed from V and 11 bases from J, the gap between germline ends came to 11 bases. Germline V gene sequence: CDR1 MNHEY, CDR2 SVGAGI. This CDR3 region has 11 residues. CDR3 DNA: TGTGCCAGCAGTTCGGGATTTAGGCAGTACTTC. It is translated as CASSSGFRQYF.

With regard to this clonotype: It may be a read error: a sequence one base away is much more abundant. The chain has TRBV7-3 and TRBJ2-7, with D perhaps TRBD2 (5 bases). Trimming cost V 4 bases and J 7 bases, with 20 bases left between them. This CDR3 region has 15 residues. Germline V gene sequence: CDR1 SGHTA, CDR2 FQGTGA. Here the CDR3 reads CASSSFSVPDNEQYF. In DNA form, the CDR3 reads TGTGCCAGCAGCTCGTTTAGCGTTCCAGACAATGAGCAGTACTTC.